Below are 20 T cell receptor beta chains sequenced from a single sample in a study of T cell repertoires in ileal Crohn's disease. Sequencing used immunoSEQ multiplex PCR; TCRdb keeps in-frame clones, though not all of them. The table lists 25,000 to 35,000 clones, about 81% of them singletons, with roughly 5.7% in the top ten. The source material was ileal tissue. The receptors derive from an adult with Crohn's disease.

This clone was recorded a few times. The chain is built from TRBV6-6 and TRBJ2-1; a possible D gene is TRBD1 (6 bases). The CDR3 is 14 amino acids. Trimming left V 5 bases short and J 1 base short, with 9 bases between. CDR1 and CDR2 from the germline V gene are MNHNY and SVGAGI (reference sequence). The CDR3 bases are TGTGCCAGCAGTGTGAGGGGGTCCTACAATGAGCAGTTCTTC. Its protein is CASSVRGSYNEQFF.

The CDR3 here is CASSSGLAGGPGYNEQFF. The CDR3 region has the DNA TGTGCCAGCAGTTCGGGACTAGCGGGGGGGCCGGGCTACAATGAGCAGTTCTTC. The chain links TRBV27 to TRBJ2-1, with 16 bases aligning to TRBD2. The V and J ends lost 4 bases and 3 bases, in that order; junction bases with no gene match: 6. CDR3 length equals 18 residues. CDR1 is MNHEY, CDR2 SMNVEV, per germline (reference sequence).

DNA of the CDR3: TGTGCCAGTAGTATCGGACAGGGAGGGTGGGTACGTCACACTGAAGCTTTCTTT. It yields the protein CASSIGQGGWVRHTEAFF. The chain employs TRBV19 and TRBJ1-1; the match to TRBD1 covers 8 bases. This CDR3 has 18 residues. The germline V gene encodes CDR1 LNHDA and CDR2 SQIVND (reference sequence). Unmatched junction bases numbered 15, after V lost 3 bases and J lost 3 bases. The full variable domain, its missing parts supplied by reference TRBV19 and TRBJ1-1, is DGGITQSPKYLFRKEGQNVTLSCEQNLNHDAMYWYRQDPGQGLRLIYYSQIVNDFQKGDIAEGYSVSREKKESFPLTVTSAQKNPTAFYLCASSIGQGGWVRHTEAFFGQGTRLTVV.

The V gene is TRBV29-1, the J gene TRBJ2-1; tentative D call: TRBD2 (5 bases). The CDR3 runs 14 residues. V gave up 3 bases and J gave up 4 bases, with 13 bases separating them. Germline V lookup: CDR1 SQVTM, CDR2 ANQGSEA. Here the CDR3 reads CSVELAERYNEQFF. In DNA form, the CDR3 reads TGCAGCGTTGAGCTCGCGGAGCGGTACAATGAGCAGTTCTTC.

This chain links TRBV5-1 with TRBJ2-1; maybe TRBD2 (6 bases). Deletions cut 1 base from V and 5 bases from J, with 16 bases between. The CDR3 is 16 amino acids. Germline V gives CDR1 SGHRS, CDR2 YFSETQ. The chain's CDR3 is CASSLLVGGENNEQFF. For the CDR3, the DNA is TGCGCCAGCAGCTTGTTGGTCGGGGGAGAAAACAATGAGCAGTTCTTC.

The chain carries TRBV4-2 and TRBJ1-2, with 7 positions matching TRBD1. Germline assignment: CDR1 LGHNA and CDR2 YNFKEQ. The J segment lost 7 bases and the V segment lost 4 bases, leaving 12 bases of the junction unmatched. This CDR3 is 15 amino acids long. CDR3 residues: CASSPRKGARGGYTF. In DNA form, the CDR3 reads TGTGCCAGCAGCCCCCGCAAGGGGGCAAGGGGTGGCTACACCTTC.

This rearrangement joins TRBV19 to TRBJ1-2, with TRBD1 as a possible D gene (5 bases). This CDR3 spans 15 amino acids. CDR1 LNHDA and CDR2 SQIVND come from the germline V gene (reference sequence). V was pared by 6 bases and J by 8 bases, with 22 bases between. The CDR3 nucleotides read TGTGCCAGTAGGGGACTCGACGGGGTCGTTCGGGGCTACACCTTC. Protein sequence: CASRGLDGVVRGYTF. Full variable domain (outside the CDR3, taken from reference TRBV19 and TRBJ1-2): DGGITQSPKYLFRKEGQNVTLSCEQNLNHDAMYWYRQDPGQGLRLIYYSQIVNDFQKGDIAEGYSVSREKKESFPLTVTSAQKNPTAFYLCASRGLDGVVRGYTFGSGTRLTVV.

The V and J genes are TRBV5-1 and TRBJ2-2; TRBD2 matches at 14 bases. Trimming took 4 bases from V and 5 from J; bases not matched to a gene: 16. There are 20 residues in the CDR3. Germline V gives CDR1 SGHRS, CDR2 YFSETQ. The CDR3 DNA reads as TGCGCCAGCAGCCGATCCCCCGGACTAGCGGGGGGAACGAGGACCGGGGAGCTGTTTTTT. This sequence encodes CASSRSPGLAGGTRTGELFF.

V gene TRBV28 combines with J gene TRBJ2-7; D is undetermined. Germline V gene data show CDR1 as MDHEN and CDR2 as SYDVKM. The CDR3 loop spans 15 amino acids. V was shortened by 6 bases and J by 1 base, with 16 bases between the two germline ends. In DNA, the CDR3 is TGTGCCAGCAGGCCCTGGAAGGAGACGTCCTACGAGCAGTACTTC. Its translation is CASRPWKETSYEQYF.

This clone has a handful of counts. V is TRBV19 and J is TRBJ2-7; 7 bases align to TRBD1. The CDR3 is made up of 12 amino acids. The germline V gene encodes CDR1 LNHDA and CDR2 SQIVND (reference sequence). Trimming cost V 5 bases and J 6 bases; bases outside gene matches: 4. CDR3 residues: CASSPGQVEQYF. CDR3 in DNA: TGTGCCAGTAGTCCCGGACAGGTCGAGCAGTACTTC. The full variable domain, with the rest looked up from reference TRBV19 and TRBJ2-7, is DGGITQSPKYLFRKEGQNVTLSCEQNLNHDAMYWYRQDPGQGLRLIYYSQIVNDFQKGDIAEGYSVSREKKESFPLTVTSAQKNPTAFYLCASSPGQVEQYFGPGTRLTVT.

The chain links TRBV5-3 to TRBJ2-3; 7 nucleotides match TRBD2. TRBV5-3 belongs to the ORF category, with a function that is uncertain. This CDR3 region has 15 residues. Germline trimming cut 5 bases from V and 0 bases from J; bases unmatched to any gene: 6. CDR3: CARSFLAASTDTQYF. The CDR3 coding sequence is TGTGCCAGAAGTTTTCTAGCGGCAAGCACAGATACGCAGTATTTT.

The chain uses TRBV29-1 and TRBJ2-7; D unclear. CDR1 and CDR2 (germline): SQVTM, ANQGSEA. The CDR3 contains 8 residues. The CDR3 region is CTPREQYF. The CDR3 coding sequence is TGCACCCCGCGGGAGCAGTACTTC.

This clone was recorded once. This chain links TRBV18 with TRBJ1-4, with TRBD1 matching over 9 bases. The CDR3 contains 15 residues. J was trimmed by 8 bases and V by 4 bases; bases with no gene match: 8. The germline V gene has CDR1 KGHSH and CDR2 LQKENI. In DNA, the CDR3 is TGTGCCAGCTCACAGGGACAGGGAGGAACGGAAAAACTGTTTTTT. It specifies CASSQGQGGTEKLFF.

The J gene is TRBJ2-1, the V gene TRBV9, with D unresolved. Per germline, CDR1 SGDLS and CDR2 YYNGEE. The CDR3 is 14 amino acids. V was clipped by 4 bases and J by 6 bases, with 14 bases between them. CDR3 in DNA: TGTGCCAGCAGCCCGTCGAGGATCGGCAATGAGCAGTTCTTC. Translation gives CASSPSRIGNEQFF.

CDR3 nucleotides: TGTGCCAGCAGCGCCGTAGCGGGGTGGGGGGAGACCCAGTACTTC. Amino acids: CASSAVAGWGETQYF. The rearrangement uses TRBV9 and TRBJ2-5; 8 bases are a match to TRBD2. The CDR3 covers 15 residues. V lost 3 bases and J lost 5; bases outside the gene matches: 9. Germline CDR1 and CDR2: SGDLS and YYNGEE.

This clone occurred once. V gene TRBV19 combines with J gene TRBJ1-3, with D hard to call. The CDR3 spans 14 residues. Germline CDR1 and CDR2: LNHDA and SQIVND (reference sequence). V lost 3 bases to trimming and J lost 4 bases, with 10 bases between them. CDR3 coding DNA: TGTGCCAGTAGTATTCTCACAGTCGGAAACACCATATATTTT. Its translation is CASSILTVGNTIYF.

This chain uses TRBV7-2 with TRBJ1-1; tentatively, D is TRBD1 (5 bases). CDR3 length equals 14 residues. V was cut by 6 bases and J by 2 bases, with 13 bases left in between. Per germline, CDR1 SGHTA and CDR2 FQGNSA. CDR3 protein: CASSWGRANTEAFF. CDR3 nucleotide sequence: TGTGCCAGCAGTTGGGGGAGGGCAAACACTGAAGCTTTCTTT.

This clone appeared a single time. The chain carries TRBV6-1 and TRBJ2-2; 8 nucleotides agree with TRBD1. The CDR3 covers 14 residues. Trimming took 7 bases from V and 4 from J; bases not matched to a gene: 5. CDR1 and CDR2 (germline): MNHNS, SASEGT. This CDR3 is CASISTGGTGELFF. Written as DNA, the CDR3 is TGTGCCAGCATAAGCACAGGGGGCACCGGGGAGCTGTTTTTT.

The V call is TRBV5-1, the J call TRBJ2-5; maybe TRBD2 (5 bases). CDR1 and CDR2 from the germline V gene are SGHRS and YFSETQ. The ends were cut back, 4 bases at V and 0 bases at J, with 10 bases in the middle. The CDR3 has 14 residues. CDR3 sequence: CASSTSGNQETQYF. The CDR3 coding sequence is TGCGCCAGCAGCACCTCGGGGAACCAAGAGACCCAGTACTTC. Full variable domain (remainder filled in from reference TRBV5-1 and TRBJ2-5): KAGVTQTPRYLIKTRGQQVTLSCSPISGHRSVSWYQQTPGQGLQFLFEYFSETQRNKGNFPGRFSGRQFSNSRSEMNVSTLELGDSALYLCASSTSGNQETQYFGPGTRLLVL.

The CDR3 spells CASSQTSGTVGEQFF. The DNA for the CDR3 is TGTGCCAGCAGTCAGACTAGCGGGACAGTCGGTGAGCAGTTCTTC. This chain uses TRBV2 with TRBJ2-1, with TRBD2 identical over 11 bases. This CDR3 has 15 amino acids. The V segment lost 5 bases and the J segment 9 bases; nucleotides outside the gene matches: 9. The germline V gene encodes CDR1 SNHLY and CDR2 FYNNEI. The full variable domain, rest sourced from reference TRBV2 and TRBJ2-1, is EPEVTQTPSHQVTQMGQEVILRCVPISNHLYFYWYRQILGQKVEFLVSFYNNEISEKSEIFDDQFSVERPDGSNFTLKIRSTKLEDSAMYFCASSQTSGTVGEQFFGPGTRLTVL.